This T cell receptor beta chain was retrieved from a study of cytomegalovirus exposure and HLA in healthy donors. Findings and caveats of the study: The authors considered a cluster of highly shared sequence variants likely to be a sequencing artifact.

Use of 60 Vbeta and 13 Jbeta primers characterized the PCR. Sequencing was performed with immunoSEQ multiplex PCR; in TCRdb, only in-frame clones are kept and a portion is missing. The sample lists about 90,000 clones, 65% to 80% occurring once. The trim removed 3 bases at V and 6 bases at J, leaving 6 bases unmatched. Germline V lookup: CDR1 KGHSH, CDR2 LQKENI. The CDR3 length is 15 residues. This clone has just a few counts. What it binds is unknown. The chain links TRBV18 to TRBJ1-4; 8 bases are shared with TRBD1. Input material: PBMCs. This receptor was identified in a man under 40 in good health and CMV-seronegative. CDR3 amino acids: CASSPGQGSHEKLFF. The CDR3 bases are TGTGCCAGCTCACCCGGACAGGGATCCCATGAAAAACTGTTTTTT.